These 22 T cell receptor beta chains share one sample of origin, sequenced in a study of blood T cell repertoires in COVID-19. TCRdb keeps only in-frame clones here, not all; method: immunoSEQ multiplex PCR. The table has some 120,000 clones, approximately 82% seen once. Sequenced sample: peripheral blood. Receptor source: an elderly man with active or convalescent COVID-19.

This sequence joins TRBV4-2 and TRBJ2-7, with TRBD1 as a possible D gene (6 bases). Germline CDR1 reads LGHNA; CDR2 reads YNFKEQ. Trimming stripped 2 bases from V and 4 bases from J, with 15 bases between. There are 15 residues in the CDR3. DNA for the CDR3: TGTGCCAGCAGCCAAATGCCGGGACAATCGTACGAGCAGTACTTC. Protein product: CASSQMPGQSYEQYF.

This chain connects TRBV5-4 to TRBJ2-5; 15 nucleotides match TRBD2. CDR3 size: 17 residues. The germline V gene encodes CDR1 SGHNT and CDR2 YYREEE (reference sequence). Losses at the gene ends were 7 bases for V and 3 bases for J; bases not matched to a gene: 10. In DNA form, the CDR3 reads TGTGCCAGCTCCCTTGGCCGGACTAGCGGGGGGGAAGAGACCCAGTACTTC. Protein product: CASSLGRTSGGEETQYF. Based on the CDR3 plus reference TRBV5-4 and TRBJ2-5, the full variable domain is ETGVTQSPTHLIKTRGQQVTLRCSSQSGHNTVSWYQQALGQGPQFIFQYYREEENGRGNFPPRFSGLQFPNYSSELNVNALELDDSALYLCASSLGRTSGGEETQYFGPGTRLLVL.

This clone was seen only a few times. The chain couples TRBV10-3 to TRBJ1-6; 9 bases line up with TRBD1. Germline trimming cut 6 bases from V and 7 bases from J; bases unmatched to any gene: 7. The CDR3 totals 15 residues. From germline, CDR1 is ENHRY and CDR2 SYGVKD. CDR3 bases: TGTGCCATCAGAACAGGGGGCAGTCAGAATTCACCCCTCCACTTT. This codes for CAIRTGGSQNSPLHF.

The rearrangement uses TRBV2 and TRBJ2-6; 8 nucleotides align to TRBD1. Germline V gene lookup returns CDR1 SNHLY and CDR2 FYNNEI. J was trimmed by 4 bases and V by 6 bases; bases with no gene match: 8. This CDR3 is built from 16 residues. As DNA, the CDR3 is TGTGCCAGCAGCGCGGGACAGGTATCCGGGGCCAACGTCCTGACTTTC. This encodes CASSAGQVSGANVLTF.

The chain combines TRBV18 with TRBJ2-3; 7 bases agree with TRBD1. The CDR3 is made up of 16 amino acids. Germline CDR1 is KGHSH and CDR2 is LQKENI. Trimming at V came to 6 bases and at J to 1 base, leaving 10 bases not matched to a gene. For the CDR3, the DNA is TGTGCCAGCTCGACGACAGGGCTCTTTGGCACAGATACGCAGTATTTT. This sequence encodes CASSTTGLFGTDTQYF.

The gene calls are TRBV11-2 and TRBJ2-7; tentative D call: TRBD2 (7 bases). Trimming removed 3 bases from V and 0 bases from J, with 12 bases in between. The germline V gene encodes CDR1 SGHAT and CDR2 FQNNGV. The CDR3 has 15 residues. The CDR3 loop reads CASSLAGASSYEQYF. CDR3 nucleotide sequence: TGTGCCAGCAGCTTGGCGGGGGCCAGCTCCTACGAGCAGTACTTC.

This clone came up a few times. The chain is built from TRBV28 and TRBJ1-2, with 10 bases matching TRBD1. The V and J ends lost 7 bases and 4 bases, in that order; junction bases with no gene match: 6. The CDR3 runs 14 residues. CDR1 is MDHEN, CDR2 SYDVKM, per germline. The CDR3 here is CASTPGQGTYGYTF. The CDR3, as DNA: TGTGCCAGCACGCCGGGACAGGGGACCTATGGCTACACCTTC.

The gene calls are TRBV28 and TRBJ2-4; tentative D call: TRBD1 (5 bases). V was trimmed by 3 bases and J by 0 bases, leaving 9 bases between them. Germline CDR1 reads MDHEN; CDR2 reads SYDVKM. The CDR3 extends over 15 amino acids. CDR3 amino acids: CASSLEGAAKNIQYF. CDR3 sequence (DNA): TGTGCCAGCAGTTTGGAAGGGGCAGCCAAAAACATTCAGTACTTC. The full variable domain, completed using reference TRBV28 and TRBJ2-4, is DVKVTQSSRYLVKRTGEKVFLECVQDMDHENMFWYRQDPGLGLRLIYFSYDVKMKEKGDIPEGYSVSREKKERFSLILESASTNQTSMYLCASSLEGAAKNIQYFGAGTRLSVL.

V gene TRBV6-6 combines with J gene TRBJ2-7; 11 positions match TRBD2. Trimming at V came to 5 bases and at J to 2 bases, leaving 8 bases not matched to a gene. Looked up from germline, CDR1 is MNHNY and CDR2 is SVGAGI (reference sequence). The CDR3 has 16 amino acids. The CDR3 DNA follows: TGTGCCAGCAGTGTCGGGACTAGCGGACTTACCTACGAGCAGTACTTC. Translating gives CASSVGTSGLTYEQYF.

The chain links TRBV2 to TRBJ2-5; D might be TRBD1 (5 bases). The V gene lost 3 bases and the J gene lost 5 bases, with 16 bases spanning the gap. The CDR3 length is 15 residues. The germline V gene has CDR1 SNHLY and CDR2 FYNNEI. CDR3 protein: CASSDPRGPGETQYF. DNA for the CDR3: TGTGCCAGCAGTGATCCTAGGGGTCCTGGGGAGACCCAGTACTTC.

The chain carries TRBV5-1 and TRBJ1-6; 8 bases agree with TRBD1. Trimming took 0 bases from V and 10 from J; bases not matched to a gene: 6. The germline CDR1 and CDR2 sequences are SGHRS and YFSETQ. This CDR3 contains 15 residues. CDR3 protein: CASSLDRGSESPLHF. As DNA, the CDR3 is TGCGCCAGCAGCTTGGACAGGGGGAGCGAATCACCCCTCCACTTT.

The chain recombines TRBV9 with TRBJ2-6; D may be TRBD1 (6 bases). V was cut by 3 bases and J by 2 bases, with 15 bases left in between. CDR3 length equals 17 residues. Germline-derived CDR1 and CDR2 are SGDLS and YYNGEE. CDR3 in DNA: TGTGCCAGCAGCGACCAGAGACAGGTTCCTGGGGCCAACGTCCTGACTTTC. Protein sequence: CASSDQRQVPGANVLTF.

The chain uses TRBV6-2 or TRBV6-3 and TRBJ2-7; the match to TRBD1 covers 11 bases. CDR3 length: 15 residues. V shed 0 bases, J shed 9 bases, and the junction held 7 bases outside the gene matches. Looked up from germline, CDR1 is MNHEY and CDR2 is SVGEGT. CDR3 amino acids: CASSYSTDRGQGQYF. CDR3 DNA: TGTGCCAGCAGTTACTCGACGGACAGGGGGCAAGGGCAGTACTTC.

This chain connects TRBV30 to TRBJ1-5; possibly TRBD1 for D (5 bases). CDR1 is GTSNPN, CDR2 SVGIG, per germline (reference sequence). The CDR3 has 15 residues. Trimming took off 2 bases at V and 6 bases at J, with 17 bases between the two ends. The CDR3 spells CAWSPGGILAQPQHF. In nucleotides, the CDR3 is TGTGCCTGGAGTCCGGGGGGAATTCTGGCTCAGCCCCAGCATTTT.

This chain uses TRBV6-2 or TRBV6-3 with TRBJ2-3; D perhaps matches TRBD2 (6 bases). This CDR3 has 14 amino acids. Trimming removed 5 bases at V and 4 bases at J, with 13 bases between. Per germline, CDR1 MNHEY and CDR2 SVGEGT. This CDR3 reads CASSTSGRPDTQYF. The CDR3 region has the DNA TGTGCCAGCAGTACATCAGGGAGGCCAGATACGCAGTATTTT.

CDR3 nucleotide sequence: TGCGCCAGCAGCCAAGAGGTGATAGCGAATATAAACACCGGGGAGCTGTTTTTT. Translated, it gives CASSQEVIANINTGELFF. The chain links TRBV4-3 to TRBJ2-2, with a possible D match to TRBD2 (5 bases). Germline loops: CDR1 LGHNA, CDR2 YSLEER. The germline V and J ends were trimmed by 0 bases and 2 bases, with 16 bases remaining between them. The CDR3 is made up of 18 amino acids.

This chain joins TRBV5-5 and TRBJ1-3; 7 nucleotides agree with TRBD1. With V trimmed by 4 bases and J by 3 bases, 7 bases remained unmatched. Germline V gene sequence: CDR1 SGHKS, CDR2 YYEKEE (reference sequence). This CDR3 comprises 15 residues. CDR3 region: CASSLAGGLGNTIYF. The CDR3 nucleotides are TGTGCCAGCAGCCTGGCAGGGGGTCTTGGAAACACCATATATTTT.

J is TRBJ2-3 and V is TRBV11-3, with 8 bases that match TRBD2. Germline V CDR1 and CDR2: SGHNT, YENEEA. The CDR3 extends over 15 amino acids. V lost 5 bases to trimming and J lost 0 bases; unmatched junction nucleotides: 4. CDR3 sequence (DNA): TGTGCCAGCAGCAGCGGGGGAGCTAGCACAGATACGCAGTATTTT. Protein: CASSSGGASTDTQYF.

V gene TRBV11-2 combines with J gene TRBJ2-5; 7 bases fit TRBD2. The CDR3 extends over 15 amino acids. J lost 7 bases, V lost 5 bases, and 13 bases had no gene match. Germline V CDR1 and CDR2: SGHAT, FQNNGV. CDR3 DNA: TGTGCCAGCAGCCCTCGGGGGGTCGGTATGGGGACCCAGTACTTC. Translating gives CASSPRGVGMGTQYF.

Comment on this clone: An end of the junction differs from the germline gene, which may be a read error. The chain links TRBV20-1 to TRBJ2-2; 8 bases match TRBD2. The germline CDR1 and CDR2 sequences are DFQATT and SNEGSKA (reference sequence). CDR3 size: 15 residues. CDR3 loop: CRASGRGGLTGELFF. In DNA, the CDR3 is TGCCGTGCTAGTGGTCGGGGGGGCCTTACCGGGGAGCTGTTTTTT.

This clone occurred once. The chain carries TRBV10-3 and TRBJ2-1, with 9 bases that match TRBD1. V gave up 2 bases and J gave up 1 base; unmatched junction bases: 6. In germline, CDR1 is ENHRY, CDR2 SYGVKD. The CDR3 has 17 residues. The CDR3 region is CAISEPGQGYSYNEQFF. CDR3 DNA sequence: TGTGCCATCAGTGAGCCGGGACAGGGATATTCCTACAATGAGCAGTTCTTC.

The chain has TRBV28 and TRBJ2-2; perhaps TRBD1 as D (6 bases). The CDR3 loop spans 14 amino acids. CDR1 MDHEN and CDR2 SYDVKM come from the germline V gene. Trimming removed 5 bases from V and 4 bases from J, with 11 bases in between. CDR3 residues: CASSRGHFTGELFF. The CDR3 nucleotides are TGTGCCAGCAGTCGGGGACATTTCACCGGGGAGCTGTTTTTT. Together with reference TRBV28 and TRBJ2-2, the CDR3 gives the full variable domain: DVKVTQSSRYLVKRTGEKVFLECVQDMDHENMFWYRQDPGLGLRLIYFSYDVKMKEKGDIPEGYSVSREKKERFSLILESASTNQTSMYLCASSRGHFTGELFFGEGSRLTVL.